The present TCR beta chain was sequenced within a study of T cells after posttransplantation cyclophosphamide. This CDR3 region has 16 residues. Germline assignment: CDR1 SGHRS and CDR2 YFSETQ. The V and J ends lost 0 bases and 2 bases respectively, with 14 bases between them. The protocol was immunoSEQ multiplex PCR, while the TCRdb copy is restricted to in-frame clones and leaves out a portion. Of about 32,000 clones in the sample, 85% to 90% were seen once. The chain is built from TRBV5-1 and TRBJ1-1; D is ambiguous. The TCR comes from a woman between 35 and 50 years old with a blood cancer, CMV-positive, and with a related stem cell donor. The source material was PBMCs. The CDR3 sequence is CASSLGTTGSNTEAFF. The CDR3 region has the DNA TGCGCCAGCAGCTTGGGTACGACGGGATCAAACACTGAAGCTTTCTTT. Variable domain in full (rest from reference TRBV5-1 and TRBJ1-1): KAGVTQTPRYLIKTRGQQVTLSCSPISGHRSVSWYQQTPGQGLQFLFEYFSETQRNKGNFPGRFSGRQFSNSRSEMNVSTLELGDSALYLCASSLGTTGSNTEAFFGQGTRLTVV.